Listed here are 11 T cell receptor beta chains from one sample, sequenced in a study of technical replicates of blood from a handful of donors. Assay used: immunoSEQ multiplex PCR; TCRdb lists only in-frame clones, some missing. There are tens of thousands of clones in the sample; 94% occur only once, and about 0.4% lies in the top ten. The sample consisted of T cells isolated from PBMCs. These receptors were obtained from a human donor in good health.

CDR3 coding DNA: TGTGCCAGCAGCCCCCTTCACGGGGTCACTGAAGCTTTCTTT. This codes for CASSPLHGVTEAFF. V is TRBV9 and J is TRBJ1-1; D unresolved. Deletions cut 4 bases from V and 4 bases from J, with 14 bases between. The germline V gene encodes CDR1 SGDLS and CDR2 YYNGEE. The CDR3 totals 14 residues.

The chain couples TRBV30 to TRBJ2-2; a possible D gene is TRBD2 (6 bases). This CDR3 region has 13 residues. Per the germline V gene, CDR1 is GTSNPN and CDR2 is SVGIG (reference sequence). V was cut by 5 bases and J by 6 bases, with 13 bases left in between. CDR3 in DNA: TGTGCCTGGGGATCTTCGGGGGCCGGGGAGCTGTTTTTT. Encoded protein: CAWGSSGAGELFF.

V and J are TRBV27 and TRBJ2-1; possibly TRBD2 for D (6 bases). Germline V gives CDR1 MNHEY, CDR2 SMNVEV (reference sequence). V lost 9 bases and J lost 6, with 21 bases in between. There are 15 residues in the CDR3. CDR3 sequence reads: CASWDFSVLSNEQFF. CDR3 coding DNA: TGTGCCAGTTGGGACTTCTCCGTGTTATCCAATGAGCAGTTCTTC.

The CDR3 sequence is CASSLQGAHQPQHF. CDR3 nucleotide sequence: TGTGCCAGCAGCTTACAGGGGGCACATCAGCCCCAGCATTTT. The chain carries TRBV7-9 and TRBJ1-5; TRBD1 agrees at 8 bases. V lost 2 bases to trimming and J lost 5 bases; unmatched junction nucleotides: 2. The germline gives CDR1 SEHNR, CDR2 FQNEAQ (reference sequence). The CDR3 is made up of 14 amino acids.

The chain is built from TRBV4-1 and TRBJ1-5; 8 bases match TRBD1. V dropped 2 bases and J dropped 2; count of bases not matched to a gene: 5. CDR1 MGHRA and CDR2 YSYEKL come from the germline V gene. This CDR3 has 16 amino acids. CDR3 region: CASSQQGAYGNQPQHF. In DNA form, the CDR3 reads TGCGCCAGCAGCCAACAGGGGGCGTACGGCAATCAGCCCCAGCATTTT.

This chain links TRBV5-8 with TRBJ2-7; tentatively, D is TRBD1 (6 bases). The CDR3 length is 15 residues. Germline V CDR1 and CDR2: SGHTS, YDEGEE. V lost 6 bases to trimming and J lost 3 bases, with 19 bases between them. The CDR3 coding sequence is TGTGCCAGCATCAAACCTGGCCAGGGGTACTACGAGCAGTACTTC. Translated: CASIKPGQGYYEQYF.

The chain couples TRBV9 to TRBJ1-1, with D uncertain. Germline values: CDR1 SGDLS, CDR2 YYNGEE. This CDR3 has 13 residues. V was shortened by 3 bases and J by 3 bases, with 9 bases between the two germline ends. The CDR3 here is CASSDIRYTEAFF. DNA for the CDR3: TGTGCCAGCAGCGACATCCGATACACTGAAGCTTTCTTT.

The chain couples TRBV7-2 to TRBJ2-3, with 11 bases matching TRBD2. This CDR3 contains 17 residues. Per the germline V gene, CDR1 is SGHTA and CDR2 is FQGNSA. J was trimmed by 0 bases and V by 5 bases; bases with no gene match: 7. Written as DNA, the CDR3 is TGTGCCAGCAGCATCAGACTAGCGGGACTTAGCACAGATACGCAGTATTTT. It is translated as CASSIRLAGLSTDTQYF.

The chain carries TRBV6-5 and TRBJ1-1; tentatively, D is TRBD1 (5 bases). CDR1 MNHEY and CDR2 SVGAGI come from the germline V gene. V was pared by 2 bases and J by 3 bases, with 10 bases between. This CDR3 is 14 amino acids long. CDR3 amino acids: CASSYVREDTEAFF. Written as DNA, the CDR3 is TGTGCCAGCAGTTACGTCAGGGAAGACACTGAAGCTTTCTTT.

The chain recombines TRBV28 with TRBJ2-1; maybe TRBD2 (6 bases). CDR3 size: 15 residues. Trimming stripped 5 bases from V and 2 bases from J, with 13 bases between. Germline CDR1 MDHEN, CDR2 SYDVKM. The CDR3 spells CASSIMGLTYNEQFF. In DNA, the CDR3 is TGTGCCAGCAGTATAATGGGACTCACCTACAATGAGCAGTTCTTC.

This clone was seen a single time. The gene calls are TRBV9 and TRBJ2-1; D is possibly TRBD2 (5 bases). V was pared by 3 bases and J by 5 bases, with 24 bases between. CDR3 size: 18 residues. Per the germline V gene, CDR1 is SGDLS and CDR2 is YYNGEE. DNA of the CDR3: TGTGCCAGCAGCGGACCCCGCCACGCCCGCGGGCAAAACAATGAGCAGTTCTTC. Protein product: CASSGPRHARGQNNEQFF.